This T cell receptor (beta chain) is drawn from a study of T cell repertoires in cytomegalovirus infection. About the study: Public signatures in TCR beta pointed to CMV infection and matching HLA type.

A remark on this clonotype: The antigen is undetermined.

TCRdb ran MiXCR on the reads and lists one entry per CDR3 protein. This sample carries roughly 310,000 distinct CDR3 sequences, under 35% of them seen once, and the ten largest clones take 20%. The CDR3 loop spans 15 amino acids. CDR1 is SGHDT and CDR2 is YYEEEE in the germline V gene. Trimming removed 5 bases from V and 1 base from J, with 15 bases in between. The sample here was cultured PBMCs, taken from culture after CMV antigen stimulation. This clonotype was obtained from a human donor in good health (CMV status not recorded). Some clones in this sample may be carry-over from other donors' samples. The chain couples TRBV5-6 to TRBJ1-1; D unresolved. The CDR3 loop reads CASSNGGRKNTEAFF. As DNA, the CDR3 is TGTGCCAGCAGTAACGGAGGCAGGAAGAACACTGAAGCTTTCTTT.